The clone carrying this T cell receptor (beta chain) was counted a single time. Sequenced by immunoSEQ multiplex PCR; TCRdb stores in-frame clones only, minus some. The table lists about 21,000 clones, 50% to 65% of them singletons. This entry is derived from a study of graft-versus-host responses after intestinal transplantation. Trimming cost V 6 bases and J 1 base; bases outside gene matches: 10. Germline-derived CDR1 and CDR2 are KGHSH and LQKENI. This CDR3 has 17 amino acids. Sequenced material: alloreactive CD4+ T cells from a mixed lymphocyte reaction culture, taken before intestinal transplant. As for subset: CFSE-low proliferating T cells sorted from approximately 6-day pre-transplant mixed lymphocyte reaction (GvH or HvG direction). The rearrangement uses TRBV18 and TRBJ2-1; 9 nucleotides match TRBD2. The sequence was obtained from a human patient who received an intestinal transplant. The CDR3 DNA reads as TGTGCCAGCTCCTCTTATAGCGGGAGCCGGTCCTACAATGAGCAGTTCTTC. Translation: CASSSYSGSRSYNEQFF. The full variable domain, with the rest looked up from reference TRBV18 and TRBJ2-1, is NAGVMQNPRHLVRRRGQEARLRCSPMKGHSHVYWYRQLPEEGLKFMVYLQKENIIDESGMPKERFSAEFPKEGPSILRIQQVVRGDSAAYFCASSSYSGSRSYNEQFFGPGTRLTVL.